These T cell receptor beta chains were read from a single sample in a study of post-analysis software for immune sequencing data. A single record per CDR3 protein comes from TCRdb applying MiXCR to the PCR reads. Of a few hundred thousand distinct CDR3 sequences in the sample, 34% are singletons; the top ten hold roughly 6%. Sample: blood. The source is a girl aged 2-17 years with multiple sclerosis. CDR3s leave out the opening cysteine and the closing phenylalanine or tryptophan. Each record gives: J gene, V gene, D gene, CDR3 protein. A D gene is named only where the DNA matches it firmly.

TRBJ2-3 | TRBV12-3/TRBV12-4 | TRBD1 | ASSHRQGDIDTQY
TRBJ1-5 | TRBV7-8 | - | ASSLALSGPYQPQH
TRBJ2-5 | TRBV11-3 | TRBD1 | ASSNNRGNRETQY
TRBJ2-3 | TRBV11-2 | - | ASSSRQVDRTDMQY
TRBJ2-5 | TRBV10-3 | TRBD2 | AIGGLAEETQY
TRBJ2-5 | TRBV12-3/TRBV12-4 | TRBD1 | ASSLIGDRDQETQY
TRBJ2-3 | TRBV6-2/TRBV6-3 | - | ASSYIADTQY
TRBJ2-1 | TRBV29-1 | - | SVEARRWNEQF
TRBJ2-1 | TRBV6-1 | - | ASRDFTGASSRF
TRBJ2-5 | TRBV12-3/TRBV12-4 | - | ASSPAGQETQY
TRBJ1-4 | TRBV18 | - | ASSPLSGAPREKLF
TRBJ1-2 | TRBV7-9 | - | ASSLAGQSGGYT
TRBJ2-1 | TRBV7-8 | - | ASSLRVAGTYNEQF
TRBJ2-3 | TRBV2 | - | ASSAARTFTDTQY
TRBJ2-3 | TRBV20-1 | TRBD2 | SASEASGGALADTQY
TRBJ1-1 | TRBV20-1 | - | SANRDPNTEAF
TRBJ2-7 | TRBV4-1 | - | ASSQDRGVFYEQY
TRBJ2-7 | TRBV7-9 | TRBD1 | ASSGEPGQGEYEQY
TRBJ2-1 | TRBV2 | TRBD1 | ASSLEAGGYNGQF
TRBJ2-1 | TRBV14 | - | ASSQVSEGEQF
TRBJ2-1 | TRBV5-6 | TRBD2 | ASSIASGGYNEQF
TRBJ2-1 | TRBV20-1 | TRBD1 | SANIGQVPDDEQF
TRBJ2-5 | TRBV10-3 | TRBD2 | AISVAGPGETQY
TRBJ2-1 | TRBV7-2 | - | ASSLRGLITGDEQF
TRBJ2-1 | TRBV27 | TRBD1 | ASSTGNRDRVGNEQF
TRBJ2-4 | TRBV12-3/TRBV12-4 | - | ASSLGTLASKNIQY
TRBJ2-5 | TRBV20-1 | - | SATRTVQETQY
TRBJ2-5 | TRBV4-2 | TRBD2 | ANSQEAGGPRETQY
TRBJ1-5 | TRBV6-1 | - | ASSATTATGQPQH
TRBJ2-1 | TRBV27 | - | ASSSGITGGIYNEQF
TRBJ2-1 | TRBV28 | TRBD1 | ASIFRQGGNEQF
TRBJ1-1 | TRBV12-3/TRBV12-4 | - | ATRRARGAEAF
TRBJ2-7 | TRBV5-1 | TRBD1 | ASSPTGQGDYEQY